Each of the 14 T cell receptor beta chains below was sequenced from the same sample in a study of cytomegalovirus exposure and HLA in healthy donors. The PCR made use of 60 Vbeta and 13 Jbeta primers. The data were produced by immunoSEQ multiplex PCR, yet TCRdb's version contains in-frame clones alone and is incomplete. Found here are just over 60,000 clones, around 87% of them singletons; the top ten hold 1.4% to 1.5%. Sample: PBMCs. The receptors were gathered from a man in his late teens or twenties in good health and CMV-seronegative.

This rearrangement joins TRBV19 to TRBJ2-6; weak D call: TRBD1 (5 bases). The CDR3 is 19 amino acids. Germline V gene lookup returns CDR1 LNHDA and CDR2 SQIVND (reference sequence). Trimming removed 3 bases from V and 13 bases from J, with 31 bases in between. The CDR3 sequence is CASSIIPGSRRAPGRVLTF. DNA of the CDR3: TGTGCCAGTAGTATCATCCCAGGGTCTCGACGCGCGCCGGGTCGGGTCCTGACTTTC.

The V call is TRBV10-3, the J call TRBJ1-5; D unresolved. Per the germline V gene, CDR1 is ENHRY and CDR2 is SYGVKD. The V end was cut by 4 bases, the J end by 0 bases, with 16 bases between. This CDR3 comprises 17 residues. CDR3 in amino acids: CAISALRLPDSNQPQHF. The CDR3 coding sequence is TGTGCCATCAGTGCGCTTCGTCTACCCGATAGCAATCAGCCCCAGCATTTT.

As DNA, the CDR3 is TGCGCCAGCAGCCATAACAGGGGGCGGACCGGGGAGCTGTTTTTT. This codes for CASSHNRGRTGELFF. This chain uses TRBV4-1 with TRBJ2-2, with 9 nucleotides matching TRBD1. This CDR3 spans 15 amino acids. The germline gives CDR1 MGHRA, CDR2 YSYEKL. J gave up 5 bases and V 3 bases, and 4 bases lay outside the gene matches.

Notes on this clone: No DNA is shown, since the ends of the CDR3 on it are uncertain; the CDR3 is the one TCRdb lists. This rearrangement joins TRBV12-2 to TRBJ2-3; the table assigns TRBD2, which was not confirmed against the DNA. TRBV12-2 is classified as a pseudogene. The CDR3 comprises 15 residues, both ends counted. CDR3 residues: CASRLVGGGTDTQYF.

The chain recombines TRBV25-1 with TRBJ2-1, with 10 bases identical to TRBD2. In germline, CDR1 is MGHDK, CDR2 SYGVNS. This CDR3 has 15 residues. The J segment lost 8 bases and the V segment lost 2 bases, leaving 6 bases of the junction unmatched. The CDR3 is CASSEGASGRDEQFF. The DNA of the CDR3 is TGTGCCAGCAGTGAAGGGGCTAGCGGGAGAGATGAGCAGTTCTTC.

The chain employs TRBV10-3 and TRBJ2-6; the match to TRBD1 covers 9 bases. Losses at the gene ends were 3 bases for V and 3 bases for J; bases not matched to a gene: 12. There are 19 residues in the CDR3. The germline gives CDR1 ENHRY, CDR2 SYGVKD. The DNA of the CDR3 is TGTGCCATCAGTGACAATAAACAGGGGGCCTATGGTGGGGCCAACGTCCTGACTTTC. It codes for CAISDNKQGAYGGANVLTF.

About this clone itself: Its ends do not fully match the called genes, so a read error is possible. The chain has TRBV7-7 and TRBJ2-5, with D perhaps TRBD1 (5 bases). CDR1 and CDR2 from the germline V gene are SSHAT and FNYEAQ (reference sequence). The CDR3 has 15 amino acids. CDR3 residues: CASSLGAGLQETQYF. The CDR3 DNA reads as TGTGCTAGCAGCTTAGGGGCAGGTTTACAAGAGACCCAGTACTTC.

The rearrangement uses TRBV7-3 and TRBJ2-7, with TRBD2 as a possible D gene (6 bases). CDR1 and CDR2 from the germline V gene are SGHTA and FQGTGA. Trimming removed 4 bases from V and 2 bases from J, with 12 bases in between. CDR3 length: 14 amino acids. CDR3 in DNA: TGTGCCAGCAGCTCTACGGGGACTCCCTACGAGCAGTACTTC. Translating it yields CASSSTGTPYEQYF. Full variable domain (outside the CDR3, taken from reference TRBV7-3 and TRBJ2-7): GAGVSQTPSNKVTEKGKYVELRCDPISGHTALYWYRQSLGQGPEFLIYFQGTGAADDSGLPNDRFFAVRPEGSVSTLKIQRTERGDSAVYLCASSSTGTPYEQYFGPGTRLTVT.

V and J are TRBV2 and TRBJ2-7; perhaps TRBD1 as D (6 bases). CDR3 length: 14 residues. The V end lost 8 bases, the J end lost 1 base, and 15 bases lay between the germline ends. Germline V gene sequence: CDR1 SNHLY, CDR2 FYNNEI. The CDR3 nucleotides read TGTGCCAGCCGGTGGACAGAGGGGTCCTACGAGCAGTACTTC. This encodes CASRWTEGSYEQYF.

The rearrangement uses TRBV7-8 and TRBJ2-2; D call uncertain. In germline, CDR1 is SGHVS, CDR2 FQNEAQ. The V end lost 2 bases, the J end lost 3 bases, and 4 bases lay between the germline ends. The CDR3 has 13 residues. The CDR3 bases are TGTGCCAGCAGCTTACAGGACACCGGGGAGCTGTTTTTT. Protein sequence: CASSLQDTGELFF.

The chain has TRBV6-5 and TRBJ2-7; possible D gene TRBD2, 6 bases. The germline V gene encodes CDR1 MNHEY and CDR2 SVGAGI. The V end lost 5 bases, the J end lost 5 bases, and 13 bases lay between the germline ends. CDR3 length: 13 amino acids. The CDR3 protein is CASSAYRGNEQYF. The DNA for the CDR3 is TGTGCCAGCAGTGCTTACCGCGGGAACGAGCAGTACTTC.

This chain links TRBV28 with TRBJ2-5; the D gene is possibly TRBD1 (6 bases). This CDR3 comprises 16 residues. V shed 7 bases and J shed 1 base, with 19 bases lying between them. Looked up from germline, CDR1 is MDHEN and CDR2 is SYDVKM. The CDR3 spells CASTQYRDTIQETQYF. The CDR3 DNA is TGTGCCAGCACTCAGTACCGGGACACCATCCAAGAGACCCAGTACTTC. The variable domain in full, completed from reference TRBV28 and TRBJ2-5, reads DVKVTQSSRYLVKRTGEKVFLECVQDMDHENMFWYRQDPGLGLRLIYFSYDVKMKEKGDIPEGYSVSREKKERFSLILESASTNQTSMYLCASTQYRDTIQETQYFGPGTRLLVL.

The CDR3, as DNA: TGTGCCAGCAGCGGACAGGGCTACGAGCAGTACTTC. Residues: CASSGQGYEQYF. J is TRBJ2-7 and V is TRBV7-8; 8 bases fit TRBD1. The CDR3 is 12 residues long. The V gene end was trimmed by 5 bases and the J gene end by 3 bases; junction bases not matched to a gene: 0. CDR1 SGHVS and CDR2 FQNEAQ come from the germline V gene.

V usage is TRBV28 and J usage is TRBJ1-1; TRBD1 matches at 9 bases. This CDR3 is built from 15 residues. Germline V gives CDR1 MDHEN, CDR2 SYDVKM. Trimming took 6 bases from V and 11 from J; bases not matched to a gene: 16. The CDR3 DNA reads TGTGCCAGCAGCAACACGGGGACAGGGCAGCTGGTGGCTTTCTTT. Translating gives CASSNTGTGQLVAFF.